This T cell receptor (beta chain) was documented in a study of blood T cell repertoires in COVID-19. Deletions cut 0 bases from V and 5 bases from J, with 10 bases between. CDR3 length: 15 amino acids. Germline CDR1 and CDR2: KGHSH and LQKENI. Sequencing used immunoSEQ multiplex PCR; TCRdb keeps in-frame clones, though not all of them. The table includes under 200,000 clones, 86% detected once. The source is a man aged 60 to 75 with acute or convalescent COVID-19. The V gene is TRBV18, the J gene TRBJ1-4; TRBD1 might be the D (6 bases). The sequenced material came from peripheral blood. The CDR3 loop reads CASSPPGHRNEKLFF. CDR3 DNA: TGTGCCAGCTCACCACCGGGACACCGGAATGAAAAACTGTTTTTT.